Below are 25 T cell receptor beta chains sequenced from a single sample in a study of OX40 agonist ivuxolimab in advanced cancers. Here immunoSEQ multiplex PCR was the method, and the copy in TCRdb shows in-frame clones only, minus some. In the table there are around 34,000 clones, around 85% of which are singletons. This sample comprised CD4+ or CD8+ T cells sorted from blood, obtained in a trial of the OX40 agonist ivuxolimab. These receptors were taken from an adult with an advanced solid tumor such as melanoma, head and neck, liver or kidney cancer.

A few counts support this clone. J is TRBJ2-3 and V is TRBV19; D is possibly TRBD1 (5 bases). V lost 5 bases to trimming and J lost 2 bases, with 14 bases between them. The CDR3 extends over 15 amino acids. Germline-derived CDR1 and CDR2 are LNHDA and SQIVND (reference sequence). The CDR3 DNA reads as TGTGCCAGTAGTTTATTAGGGGCTTACACAGATACGCAGTATTTT. It codes for CASSLLGAYTDTQYF.

The chain is built from TRBV5-4 and TRBJ1-2, with D unclear. The V and J ends lost 1 base and 7 bases respectively, with 23 bases between them. There are 17 residues in the CDR3. The V gene's germline CDR1 is SGHNT and CDR2 YYREEE (reference sequence). The CDR3 nucleotides are TGTGCCAGCAGCTTGTCAGTATCTCCCTCCTCGTTGGGTGGCTACACCTTC. Translated, it gives CASSLSVSPSSLGGYTF.

This sequence joins TRBV9 and TRBJ2-5; perhaps TRBD1 as D (5 bases). There are 14 residues in the CDR3. Trimming shortened V by 4 bases and J by 4 bases, and 14 bases separated the two germline ends. The V gene's germline CDR1 is SGDLS and CDR2 YYNGEE. CDR3 DNA: TGTGCCAGCAGCTCCCGACAGTCCGGAGAGACCCAGTACTTC. This translates into CASSSRQSGETQYF. The full variable domain, in which reference TRBV9 and TRBJ2-5 provide the parts outside the CDR3, is DSGVTQTPKHLITATGQRVTLRCSPRSGDLSVYWYQQSLDQGLQFLIQYYNGEERAKGNILERFSAQQFPDLHSELNLSSLELGDSALYFCASSSRQSGETQYFGPGTRLLVL.

The chain joins TRBV5-1 to TRBJ1-1; 7 positions agree with TRBD1. The CDR3 totals 14 residues. Germline CDR1 reads SGHRS; CDR2 reads YFSETQ. After removal of 7 bases from V and 6 bases from J, the junction contained 12 bases not matched to a gene. The CDR3 region has the DNA TGCGCCAGCGGGGCGACGACAGGGTCCCCTGAAGCTTTCTTT. As protein: CASGATTGSPEAFF.

V and J are TRBV6-1 and TRBJ2-7; D gene uncertain. This CDR3 region has 12 residues. Germline V gene sequence: CDR1 MNHNS, CDR2 SASEGT. V was cut by 8 bases and J by 1 base, with 9 bases left in between. CDR3 loop: CASSAVSYEQYF. CDR3 in DNA: TGTGCCAGCTCGGCGGTGTCCTACGAGCAGTACTTC.

The gene calls are TRBV5-1 and TRBJ2-7; D call uncertain. V was pared by 2 bases and J by 4 bases, with 10 bases between. The CDR3 sequence is 13 residues long. CDR1 and CDR2 from the germline V gene are SGHRS and YFSETQ. CDR3 DNA sequence: TGCGCCAGCAGCTTTGAGCCGCTATACGAGCAGTACTTC. The encoded protein is CASSFEPLYEQYF.

This rearrangement joins TRBV19 to TRBJ1-5, with D maybe TRBD1 (5 bases). In germline, CDR1 is LNHDA, CDR2 SQIVND (reference sequence). CDR3 length equals 14 residues. The V gene lost 5 bases and the J gene lost 5 bases, with 13 bases spanning the gap. The CDR3, as DNA: TGTGCCAGTAGTGTCTCAGGGCAATATCAGCCCCAGCATTTT. Amino acids: CASSVSGQYQPQHF.

This sequence joins TRBV2 and TRBJ2-3, with a tentative D call TRBD1 (6 bases). This CDR3 has 13 amino acids. From germline, CDR1 is SNHLY and CDR2 FYNNEI. Deletions cut 5 bases from V and 3 bases from J, with 9 bases between. CDR3 DNA sequence: TGTGCCAGCAGTAGGGGGAGTACAGATACGCAGTATTTT. Protein: CASSRGSTDTQYF.

The J gene is TRBJ2-1, the V gene TRBV2; D is possibly TRBD2 (6 bases). Germline V gene lookup returns CDR1 SNHLY and CDR2 FYNNEI. Trimming took off 6 bases at V and 5 bases at J, with 23 bases between the two ends. The CDR3 length is 17 residues. Here the CDR3 DNA reads TGTGCCAGCAGGGTTATTCGGGGAGGAGTGAGGGACAATGAGCAGTTCTTC. Its protein is CASRVIRGGVRDNEQFF.

The chain has TRBV2 and TRBJ2-3, with 7 bases identical to TRBD1. After removal of 5 bases from V and 3 bases from J, the junction contained 8 bases not matched to a gene. This CDR3 is 15 amino acids long. Germline values: CDR1 SNHLY, CDR2 FYNNEI. CDR3 sequence reads: CASSRQGTLTDTQYF. DNA of the CDR3: TGTGCCAGCAGTAGACAGGGTACGTTAACAGATACGCAGTATTTT.

V gene TRBV7-3 combines with J gene TRBJ1-2; weak D call: TRBD1 (6 bases). From germline, CDR1 is SGHTA and CDR2 FQGTGA. V gave up 6 bases and J gave up 4 bases, with 12 bases separating them. This CDR3 has 13 amino acids. CDR3 protein: CASSSDRSYGYTF. The DNA for the CDR3 is TGTGCCAGCAGTTCCGACAGGTCCTATGGCTACACCTTC. Complete variable domain (other parts from reference TRBV7-3 and TRBJ1-2): GAGVSQTPSNKVTEKGKYVELRCDPISGHTALYWYRQSLGQGPEFLIYFQGTGAADDSGLPNDRFFAVRPEGSVSTLKIQRTERGDSAVYLCASSSDRSYGYTFGSGTRLTVV.

The chain joins TRBV7-9 to TRBJ2-1; TRBD1 matches at 9 bases. V dropped 6 bases and J dropped 12; count of bases not matched to a gene: 27. The germline gives CDR1 SEHNR, CDR2 FQNEAQ (reference sequence). The length of the CDR3 is 19 residues. CDR3 DNA sequence: TGTGCCAGCAGTCCTAGGTCTGTTCCGGGACAGGGCTTTACAATTTTGCAGTTCTTC. Protein product: CASSPRSVPGQGFTILQFF.

V usage is TRBV18 and J usage is TRBJ2-7; D might be TRBD1 (5 bases). The CDR3 consists of 15 residues. The germline V gene encodes CDR1 KGHSH and CDR2 LQKENI. V was trimmed by 2 bases and J by 0 bases, leaving 11 bases between them. The CDR3 coding sequence is TGTGCCAGCTCACCATGGGGCGGAATCTCCTACGAGCAGTACTTC. Encoded protein: CASSPWGGISYEQYF.

This chain uses TRBV5-1 with TRBJ2-7; D gene ambiguous. The CDR3 extends over 16 amino acids. Germline-derived CDR1 and CDR2 are SGHRS and YFSETQ. V was cut by 0 bases and J by 3 bases, with 16 bases left in between. DNA for the CDR3: TGCGCCAGCAGCTTGGCGGGTCCGGCGGAAAACTACGAGCAGTACTTC. This codes for CASSLAGPAENYEQYF.

The J gene is TRBJ2-7, the V gene TRBV28, with 9 bases fitting TRBD2. The CDR3 extends over 14 amino acids. Germline CDR1 reads MDHEN; CDR2 reads SYDVKM. The V and J ends lost 7 bases and 4 bases, in that order; junction bases with no gene match: 8. The CDR3 bases are TGTGCCAGCAAAACTAGCGGGTATACTTACGAGCAGTACTTC. As protein: CASKTSGYTYEQYF.

The rearrangement uses TRBV30 and TRBJ2-7, with 10 bases matching TRBD2. With 0 bases clipped from V and 7 bases from J, the junction kept 6 bases outside the gene matches. In germline, CDR1 is GTSNPN, CDR2 SVGIG (reference sequence). The CDR3 contains 14 residues. The CDR3 DNA follows: TGTGCCTGGAGTGTACGGGGACTAGCGAGGGAGCAGTACTTC. Encoded protein: CAWSVRGLAREQYF.

The CDR3 nucleotides are TGTGCCAGCAGCGTCGGGACACCTAACACTGAAGCTTTCTTT. Amino acids: CASSVGTPNTEAFF. V and J are TRBV9 and TRBJ1-1; perhaps TRBD1 as D (6 bases). V was cut by 2 bases and J by 2 bases, with 10 bases left in between. Germline-derived CDR1 and CDR2 are SGDLS and YYNGEE. The CDR3 extends over 14 amino acids.

V and J are TRBV11-3 and TRBJ2-1, with 13 positions matching TRBD2. V gave up 4 bases and J gave up 8 bases; unmatched junction bases: 5. Looked up from germline, CDR1 is SGHNT and CDR2 is YENEEA. The CDR3 covers 15 residues. CDR3 sequence: CASSSGTSGIDEQFF. CDR3 coding DNA: TGTGCCAGCAGCTCCGGGACTAGCGGGATTGATGAGCAGTTCTTC.

This chain joins TRBV4-2 and TRBJ2-3; D unresolved. The CDR3 contains 13 residues. The germline V and J ends were trimmed by 0 bases and 4 bases, with 5 bases remaining between them. CDR1 and CDR2 (germline): LGHNA, YNFKEQ. The CDR3 region is CASSQDLADTQYF. The DNA for the CDR3 is TGTGCCAGCAGCCAAGATCTGGCAGATACGCAGTATTTT.

V and J are TRBV7-3 and TRBJ2-3, with 8 bases identical to TRBD1. This CDR3 comprises 15 residues. Per germline, CDR1 SGHTA and CDR2 FQGTGA. V was clipped by 5 bases and J by 0 bases; unmatched bases: 4. The CDR3 sequence: CASSEQGDSTDTQYF. DNA of the CDR3: TGTGCCAGCAGCGAACAGGGGGATAGCACAGATACGCAGTATTTT.

CDR3 protein: CASSLPLRGDGPSYEQYF. As DNA, the CDR3 is TGTGCCAGCAGTTTACCCCTCCGAGGGGACGGGCCGTCCTACGAGCAGTACTTC. The chain recombines TRBV28 with TRBJ2-7; D could derive from TRBD1 or TRBD2 (5 bases each). CDR1 is MDHEN, CDR2 SYDVKM, per germline. The CDR3 has 18 residues. V lost 2 bases, J lost 1 base, and 21 bases lay in between.

This CDR3 reads CASSVEGGSGTEAFF. Here the CDR3 DNA reads TGTGCCAGCAGCGTAGAGGGGGGATCCGGCACTGAAGCTTTCTTT. The chain joins TRBV9 to TRBJ1-1, with a tentative D call TRBD1 (6 bases). The CDR3 is 15 residues long. V lost 0 bases and J 4 bases, leaving 13 bases between the germline ends. Germline V lookup: CDR1 SGDLS, CDR2 YYNGEE.

The chain joins TRBV11-3 to TRBJ2-1; the match to TRBD2 covers 7 bases. The germline V gene has CDR1 SGHNT and CDR2 YENEEA. This CDR3 is 19 amino acids long. The V gene end was trimmed by 5 bases and the J gene end by 7 bases; junction bases not matched to a gene: 23. The chain's CDR3 is CASSENSPRQTGGRNEQFF. For the CDR3, the DNA is TGTGCCAGCAGCGAAAACTCCCCAAGACAGACGGGGGGAAGGAATGAGCAGTTCTTC.

This chain connects TRBV7-2 to TRBJ1-6; D not resolved. CDR3 size: 16 residues. CDR1 and CDR2 from the germline V gene are SGHTA and FQGNSA. The ends were cut back, 5 bases at V and 0 bases at J, with 11 bases in the middle. The CDR3 DNA follows: TGTGCCAGCAGCACTTACAGTAGCTCCTATAATTCACCCCTCCACTTT. Its translation is CASSTYSSSYNSPLHF.

The chain is built from TRBV9 and TRBJ2-7; 12 nucleotides match TRBD2. The V and J ends lost 4 bases and 3 bases, in that order; junction bases with no gene match: 8. CDR3 length equals 16 residues. The germline V gene has CDR1 SGDLS and CDR2 YYNGEE. DNA for the CDR3: TGTGCCAGCAGCCCGACTAGCGGGAGAGAAAGCTACGAGCAGTACTTC. Translated: CASSPTSGRESYEQYF. The full variable domain, completed using reference TRBV9 and TRBJ2-7, is DSGVTQTPKHLITATGQRVTLRCSPRSGDLSVYWYQQSLDQGLQFLIQYYNGEERAKGNILERFSAQQFPDLHSELNLSSLELGDSALYFCASSPTSGRESYEQYFGPGTRLTVT.